These T cell receptor beta chains were read from a single sample in a study of T cells of healthy individuals. TCRdb reprocessed the 5' RACE reads with MiXCR, giving one entry per CDR3 protein. The table lists 41,000 or so distinct CDR3 sequences, 4% to 5.5% of them singletons. The source of these receptors is a human donor in good health. Both conserved end residues are part of each CDR3. A D gene is named only where the DNA matches it firmly. Size is omitted from some rows. Given values are once, few, many or a class for expanded clones.

TRBV7-2,many,TRBJ2-3,-,CASSPSLSTDTQYF,TGTGCCAGCAGCCCTTCCCTCTCCACAGATACGCAGTATTTT
TRBV4-1,many,TRBJ2-1,TRBD2,CASSTPLAGNNEQFF,TGCGCCAGCAGCACTCCACTAGCGGGAAACAATGAGCAGTTCTTC
TRBV30,-,TRBJ2-7,-,CAWSVGRGEQYF,TGTGCCTGGAGTGTAGGTAGGGGAGAGCAGTACTTC
TRBV10-2,few,TRBJ2-5,TRBD2,CASSELRGRLGAETQYF,TGCGCCAGCAGTGAATTGCGGGGGAGGCTCGGGGCGGAGACCCAGTACTTC
TRBV4-2,few,TRBJ2-1,TRBD2,CASSLKIGGGRSNNEQFF,TGTGCCAGCAGCCTCAAAATTGGGGGGGGAAGGTCCAACAATGAGCAGTTCTTC
TRBV20-1,-,TRBJ2-1,TRBD2,CSARVLAGPRNEQFF,TGCAGTGCTAGAGTACTAGCGGGCCCGCGGAATGAGCAGTTCTTC
TRBV11-2,many,TRBJ1-2,-,CASSKYGPNYGYTF,TGTGCCAGCAGCAAATACGGGCCTAACTATGGCTACACCTTC
TRBV2,many,TRBJ2-1,-,CASSEERRGVGQFF,TGTGCCAGCAGTGAAGAAAGAAGGGGAGTAGGGCAGTTCTTC
TRBV20-1,-,TRBJ1-6,-,CSARVGSSYNSPLHF,TGCAGTGCTAGAGTTGGGAGCTCCTATAATTCACCCCTCCACTTT
TRBV12-3/TRBV12-4,-,TRBJ1-1,TRBD1,CASSFPQGGGEAFF,TGTGCCAGCAGTTTCCCACAGGGGGGAGGTGAAGCTTTCTTT